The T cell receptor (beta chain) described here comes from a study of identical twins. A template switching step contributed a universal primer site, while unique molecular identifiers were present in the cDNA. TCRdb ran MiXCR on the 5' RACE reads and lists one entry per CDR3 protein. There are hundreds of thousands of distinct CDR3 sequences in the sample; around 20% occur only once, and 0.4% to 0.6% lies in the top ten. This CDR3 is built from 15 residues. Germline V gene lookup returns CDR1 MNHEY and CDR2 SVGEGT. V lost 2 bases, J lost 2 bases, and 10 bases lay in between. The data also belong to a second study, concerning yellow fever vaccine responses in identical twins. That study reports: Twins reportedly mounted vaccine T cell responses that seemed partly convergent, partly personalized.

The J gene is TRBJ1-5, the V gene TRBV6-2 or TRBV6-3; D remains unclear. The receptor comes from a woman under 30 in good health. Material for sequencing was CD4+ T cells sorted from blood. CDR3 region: CASSYLSWRNQPQHF. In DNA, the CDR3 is TGTGCCAGCAGTTACCTCAGTTGGCGCAATCAGCCCCAGCATTTT.